This T cell receptor (beta chain) is drawn from a study of response to subunit inactivated influenza vaccine. MiXCR was run by TCRdb on the RT-PCR reads, yielding one entry per CDR3 protein. This table has around 530,000 distinct CDR3 sequences, about 17% appearing once. The V gene lost 5 bases and the J gene lost 1 base, with 12 bases spanning the gap. This CDR3 is 14 amino acids long. Study-wide points: Few additional T cells are recruited per seasonal influenza vaccination, authors suggested.

This clonotype was found a few times. Its antigen is not known. The chain couples TRBV12-3 or TRBV12-4 to TRBJ2-7, with D possibly matching TRBD2 (5 bases). The receptor was derived from a man aged 45-69 years who received an inactivated influenza vaccine. Sequenced here: CD4+ T cells sorted from PBMCs, sampled about 24 months after vaccination. CDR3 in DNA: TGTGCCAGCAGTCGCGGACTTGAGTCCTACGAGCAGTACTTC. Translation gives CASSRGLESYEQYF.